One sample yielded the 9 T cell receptor beta chains listed below, sequenced in a study of blood T cell repertoires in COVID-19 (dated by TCRdb to 2018 to 2020). Library generation was performed with the immunoSEQ multiplex PCR assay. TCRdb took this table from immuneACCESS and kept in-frame rearrangements with V and J called. Such tables lack part of the clones; where checked against another copy, unresolved V genes explain under half of the gap, and the rest is unexplained. The sample includes 150,000 to 200,000 clones, with 89% observed a single time. Together, the top ten hold about 2.1% of the sample. Material: peripheral blood. The origin of the receptors is a man younger than 35 who had recovered from COVID-19.

The J gene is TRBJ2-3, the V gene TRBV5-1, with 9 bases aligning to TRBD2. Germline V CDR1 and CDR2: SGHRS, YFSETQ. This CDR3 is 16 amino acids long. V dropped 4 bases and J dropped 0; count of bases not matched to a gene: 6. The CDR3 DNA follows: TGCGCCAGCAGCGAGCTAGCGGGACAGAGCACAGATACGCAGTATTTT. Protein sequence: CASSELAGQSTDTQYF.

This clone has more than one count but fewer than ten. V and J are TRBV19 and TRBJ2-5; D gene ambiguous. Germline CDR1 reads LNHDA; CDR2 reads SQIVND (reference sequence). V was shortened by 6 bases and J by 5 bases, with 13 bases between the two germline ends. This CDR3 spans 13 amino acids. CDR3 DNA: TGTGCCAGTAGCCCTCGACTTGGGGAGACCCAGTACTTC. It specifies CASSPRLGETQYF.

The genes are TRBV9 and TRBJ2-7; 10 nucleotides agree with TRBD2. Germline V lookup: CDR1 SGDLS, CDR2 YYNGEE. This CDR3 is built from 15 residues. The V gene end was trimmed by 3 bases and the J gene end by 2 bases; junction bases not matched to a gene: 5. In DNA, the CDR3 is TGTGCCAGCAGCGCTTCCGGGACTAGCGCCTACGAGCAGTACTTC. As protein: CASSASGTSAYEQYF.

There are many counts of this clone. This sequence joins TRBV6-6 and TRBJ1-1; D perhaps matches TRBD1 (5 bases). CDR3 length: 14 amino acids. Germline V gene sequence: CDR1 MNHNY, CDR2 SVGAGI (reference sequence). Trimming took off 5 bases at V and 4 bases at J, with 14 bases between the two ends. CDR3 residues: CASSHGRGGTEAFF. For the CDR3, the DNA is TGTGCCAGCAGTCATGGTCGGGGGGGCACTGAAGCTTTCTTT.

This chain links TRBV4-1 with TRBJ1-2, with a tentative D call TRBD1 (6 bases). The CDR3 runs to 13 residues. CDR1 MGHRA and CDR2 YSYEKL come from the germline V gene. Trimming took off 4 bases at V and 8 bases at J, with 14 bases between the two ends. In nucleotides, the CDR3 is TGCGCCAGCAGCCTCGCTTCAGGGGACGGCTACACCTTC. The encoded protein is CASSLASGDGYTF.

The chain combines TRBV2 with TRBJ2-5, with TRBD1 matching 7 bases. The V segment lost 6 bases and the J segment 2 bases; nucleotides outside the gene matches: 3. Germline V gene lookup returns CDR1 SNHLY and CDR2 FYNNEI. The CDR3 sequence is 13 residues long. This CDR3 is CASRGTAQETQYF. CDR3 nucleotide sequence: TGTGCCAGCAGGGGGACAGCACAAGAGACCCAGTACTTC.

The V and J genes are TRBV5-6 and TRBJ1-4; 7 bases align to TRBD1. The CDR3 consists of 16 residues. V gave up 3 bases and J gave up 4 bases; unmatched junction bases: 9. In germline, CDR1 is SGHDT, CDR2 YYEEEE. DNA for the CDR3: TGTGCCAGCAGCTGGGAGTTCCAGGGGGGTAATGAAAAACTGTTTTTT. Translation: CASSWEFQGGNEKLFF.

The V and J genes are TRBV9 and TRBJ2-5; TRBD1 aligns across 9 bases. J gave up 5 bases and V 3 bases, and 14 bases lay outside the gene matches. This CDR3 region has 17 residues. Germline V gene lookup returns CDR1 SGDLS and CDR2 YYNGEE. The CDR3 nucleotides are TGTGCCAGCAGCGCCAGTAGACAGGGGGTTGACGAGGAGACCCAGTACTTC. Encoded protein: CASSASRQGVDEETQYF.

V and J are TRBV10-1 and TRBJ1-1; 8 bases map to TRBD1. The V segment lost 4 bases and the J segment 1 base; nucleotides outside the gene matches: 2. Looked up from germline, CDR1 is WNHNN and CDR2 is SYGVQD (reference sequence). This CDR3 region has 14 residues. Here the CDR3 reads CASSGTGKNTEAFF. Here the CDR3 DNA reads TGCGCCAGCAGTGGGACAGGGAAGAACACTGAAGCTTTCTTT.